The 10 T cell receptor beta chains below all came from one sample that was sequenced in a study of blood T cell repertoires in COVID-19. Profiled with immunoSEQ multiplex PCR; TCRdb holds only in-frame clones, not every one. Of around 130,000 clones detected, roughly nine tenths appear once; the ten largest clones hold about 4%. The sequencing input was peripheral blood. Every receptor here comes from a man between 45 and 60 years old with active COVID-19.

The genes are TRBV6-6 and TRBJ2-7; D is possibly TRBD1 (5 bases). V gave up 2 bases and J gave up 2 bases, with 10 bases separating them. The CDR3 has 14 amino acids. Germline values: CDR1 MNHNY, CDR2 SVGAGI (reference sequence). CDR3 DNA: TGTGCCAGCAGTTACGGGGCAGCCCCCTACGAGCAGTACGTC. Its protein product is CASSYGAAPYEQYV.

The J gene is TRBJ2-1, the V gene TRBV6-6; 8 bases match TRBD2. This CDR3 region has 16 residues. J gave up 5 bases and V 4 bases, and 10 bases lay outside the gene matches. Germline CDR1 MNHNY, CDR2 SVGAGI (reference sequence). This CDR3 is CASSFRGREEHNEQFF. DNA for the CDR3: TGTGCCAGCAGTTTCCGTGGGCGGGAGGAACACAATGAGCAGTTCTTC.

The chain recombines TRBV9 with TRBJ2-7; TRBD1 matches at 8 bases. V lost 0 bases and J lost 6; bases outside the gene matches: 5. The CDR3 extends over 14 amino acids. Germline lookup yields CDR1 SGDLS and CDR2 YYNGEE. The CDR3 sequence: CASSVAPTGGEQYF. CDR3 nucleotide sequence: TGTGCCAGCAGCGTAGCCCCAACAGGGGGCGAGCAGTACTTC.

V usage is TRBV29-1 and J usage is TRBJ2-3; 8 bases match TRBD2. CDR1 and CDR2 from the germline V gene are SQVTM and ANQGSEA. V lost 5 bases and J lost 1; bases outside the gene matches: 8. This CDR3 is 15 amino acids long. The CDR3 coding sequence is TGCAGCGTTAAGAGGCTAGCGGGTGGCACAGATACGCAGTATTTT. Translated, it gives CSVKRLAGGTDTQYF.

The chain employs TRBV7-2 and TRBJ2-3; 7 nucleotides agree with TRBD2. V dropped 5 bases and J dropped 1; count of bases not matched to a gene: 9. Germline lookup yields CDR1 SGHTA and CDR2 FQGNSA. This CDR3 comprises 16 residues. This CDR3 is CASSPLGGGGTDTQYF. CDR3 sequence (DNA): TGTGCCAGCAGCCCCCTGGGCGGGGGAGGCACAGATACGCAGTATTTT.

The rearrangement links TRBV6-5 to TRBJ1-4; possible D gene TRBD1, 5 bases. The germline gives CDR1 MNHEY, CDR2 SVGAGI. This CDR3 has 15 amino acids. V lost 0 bases and J lost 8, with 13 bases in between. CDR3 nucleotides: TGTGCCAGCAGTTACTCGGGGAGGGGTGGCGAAAAACTGTTTTTT. Its translation: CASSYSGRGGEKLFF.

The CDR3 coding sequence is TGTGCCATCAGAAAGACTAGCGGGGGGACTAGCACAGATACGCAGTATTTT. It is translated as CAIRKTSGGTSTDTQYF. The chain links TRBV10-3 to TRBJ2-3; 13 nucleotides agree with TRBD2. Germline-derived CDR1 and CDR2 are ENHRY and SYGVKD. The CDR3 has 17 residues. Trimming took 6 bases from V and 0 from J; bases not matched to a gene: 6.

V and J are TRBV4-1 and TRBJ1-2, with a weak D call TRBD1 (6 bases). Germline CDR1 and CDR2: MGHRA and YSYEKL. The V gene lost 0 bases and the J gene lost 3 bases, with 14 bases spanning the gap. The CDR3 loop spans 16 amino acids. As DNA, the CDR3 is TGCGCCAGCAGCCAAGAGCGGACGAACAGGGACTATGGCTACACCTTC. The encoded protein is CASSQERTNRDYGYTF.

This chain connects TRBV6-6 to TRBJ1-2, with D possibly TRBD1 on 5 matching bases. The V and J ends lost 5 bases and 3 bases respectively, with 13 bases between them. The germline V gene encodes CDR1 MNHNY and CDR2 SVGAGI (reference sequence). The CDR3 totals 14 residues. The CDR3 spells CASSARGEDYGYTF. The CDR3 region has the DNA TGTGCCAGCAGTGCCCGGGGGGAGGACTATGGCTACACCTTC.

CDR3 sequence: CASSRTQGSNTEAFF. CDR3 sequence (DNA): TGTGCCAGCAGCCGAACCCAGGGCTCGAACACTGAAGCTTTCTTT. The rearrangement uses TRBV6-5 and TRBJ1-1, with a weak D call TRBD1 (5 bases). Germline V gene sequence: CDR1 MNHEY, CDR2 SVGAGI. V was shortened by 6 bases and J by 1 base, with 15 bases between the two germline ends. The CDR3 consists of 15 residues.